This paragraph covers one T cell receptor beta chain sequence. Its antigen is unidentified. Per the germline V gene, CDR1 is SGHRS and CDR2 is YFSETQ. There are 15 residues in the CDR3. Trimming stripped 0 bases from V and 4 bases from J, with 14 bases between. Assay: immunoSEQ multiplex PCR; the TCRdb copy retains only in-frame clones and omits some. The sample carries more than 6,500 clones, about four fifths recorded once. The data are from a study of high-grade serous ovarian cancer treatment subgroups. Tumor samples were taken before definitive surgery or chemotherapy. General study findings and limits: Spatial context was lost because tumors were sequenced in bulk. Different patients shared almost no repertoire; same-patient tumors shared roughly 0.11 to 0.85. CDR1 and CDR2 were left unanalyzed; analyses focused on CDR3.

Sequencing was done on a sample of tumor tissue. This clonotype originated in a human donor with high-grade serous ovarian cancer. The rearrangement links TRBV5-1 to TRBJ2-7, with D unclear. The CDR3 DNA follows: TGCGCCAGCAGCTTGGGCTTGGCTCGGGCTTACGAGCAGTACTTC. It codes for CASSLGLARAYEQYF.